This T cell receptor (beta chain) was recovered during a study of OX40 agonist ivuxolimab in advanced cancers. Describing the broader study: Ivuxolimab, which targeted the costimulatory receptor OX40 (CD134), was an agonistic, fully human IgG2 monoclonal antibody. Intravenous ivuxolimab was administered to patients every 2 weeks at six dose levels: 0.01, 0.1, 0.3, 1.5, 3 and 10 mg/kg. Partial responses were achieved by three dose-escalation patients, of whom one had hepatocellular carcinoma and two had cutaneous melanoma. In the dose-escalation cohort, approximately 82% of patients were male, and the mean age was roughly 60 years, with a range of about 20 to 90. Of the roughly 52 dose-escalation patients, hepatocellular carcinoma was present in around 20, melanoma in approximately 15, renal cell carcinoma in 9 and head and neck cancer in 9. The paper reports the monotherapy dose-escalation portion (N = 52 patients) of the phase I ivuxolimab trial. The point of sequencing TCRbeta in the periphery was to test whether ivuxolimab changed TCR sequence diversity and drove clonal T-cell expansion. Patients were allowed to have had prior anti-PD-1, anti-PD-L1 or anti-CTLA-4 therapy, and less than 45% of the dose-escalation patients had previously received checkpoint inhibitors. Overall study results and their limits: At doses of 0.1 to 3.0 mg/kg, clonal expansion of both CD4+ and CD8+ T cells in blood was seen between baseline and week 6. In partial responders in the 0.1-3.0 mg/kg groups, normalized peripheral clonal expansion was found to be among the lowest, especially among CD8+ T cells. Low levels of normalized T-cell clonal expansion were also shown by some nonresponding patients. On average, CD8+ T cells showed more expanded clones than CD4+ T cells after ivuxolimab. The antigen specificity of the peripheral T cells that underwent clonal expansion was not determined.

This clone was seen only once. No cognate antigen has been identified for it. Base qualities are not at hand, and no much larger clone is one base apart. Genomic DNA was extracted from sorted cells for sequencing of the TCRbeta CDR3 region. TCRbeta CDR3 regions were sequenced using the immunoSEQ Assay. In TCRdb, the immuneACCESS table is reduced to in-frame sequences with V and J assigned. These tables do not hold every clone; where another copy was compared, an unresolved V gene accounts for under half, and the others remain unexplained. For this sample the table gives roughly 140,000 clones, of which roughly 92% were detected only once. Together, the top ten hold about 0.31% of the sample. The CDR3 holds 17 amino acids from the cysteine to the phenylalanine. The CDR3 DNA has 51 bases and is translated from base 1. Unmatched junction bases come to 16, with V trimmed by 8 bases and J by 4 bases. CDR1 ENHRY and CDR2 SYGVKD are derived from the germline V gene.

Patients with autoimmune disease history or receiving systemic immunosuppression were excluded from the trial. Peripheral blood for TCR sequencing was collected from all dose cohorts at baseline, on cycle 4 day 1, and on cycle 7 day 1. Samples were obtained from an open-label, multicenter, first-in-human phase I dose-escalation trial of ivuxolimab. Adults with locally advanced or metastatic head and neck squamous cell, hepatocellular, melanoma or renal cell carcinoma were enrolled in the trial. Before TCR sequencing, CD4+ T cells and CD8+ T cells were sorted from peripheral blood as separate populations.

The source material was CD4+ or CD8+ T cells sorted from blood, sampled in a trial of the OX40 agonist ivuxolimab. Recombination connected TRBV10-3 to TRBJ1-2; 10 middle bases align to TRBD1. This TCR was recovered from an adult with an advanced solid tumor such as melanoma, head and neck, liver or kidney cancer. The CDR3 reads as follows: CAILRWGQGLLSYGYTF. The DNA sequence is given as TGTGCCATCTTGCGTTGGGGACAGGGGCTACTTTCCTATGGCTACACCTTC.